The 30 T cell receptor beta chains below were found in one sample sequenced in a study of blood T cell repertoires in COVID-19. Data came from immunoSEQ multiplex PCR; TCRdb stores just in-frame clones and leaves some out. The data contain approximately 240,000 clones, 85% to 95% of them singletons. Input material: PBMCs or T cells enriched from blood (not recorded which). Source of these receptors: a young woman who had recovered from COVID-19.

The chain has TRBV7-2 and TRBJ2-3; 8 nucleotides agree with TRBD2. The V and J ends lost 3 bases and 4 bases, in that order; junction bases with no gene match: 3. Germline V lookup: CDR1 SGHTA, CDR2 FQGNSA. The CDR3 has 14 amino acids. CDR3 in amino acids: CASSFTGLADTQYF. CDR3 nucleotides: TGTGCCAGCAGCTTTACGGGACTAGCAGATACGCAGTATTTT.

This chain connects TRBV3-1 (or the pseudogene TRBV3-2) to TRBJ1-2; D not certain. This CDR3 contains 14 residues. Trimming took 0 bases from V and 4 from J, leaving 9 bases between them. CDR1 and CDR2 (germline): LGHDT, YNNKEL (reference sequence). CDR3: CASSQEQFSYGYTF. In DNA, the CDR3 is TGTGCCAGCAGCCAAGAACAGTTCAGCTATGGCTACACCTTC.

The V gene is TRBV10-1, the J gene TRBJ2-7, with TRBD1 as a possible D gene (5 bases). V lost 9 bases and J 5 bases, leaving 8 bases between the germline ends. There are 10 residues in the CDR3. Per germline, CDR1 WNHNN and CDR2 SYGVQD (reference sequence). The CDR3 region is CARQGNEQYF. The CDR3 coding sequence is TGCGCCAGGCAGGGAAACGAGCAGTACTTC.

V gene TRBV21-1 combines with J gene TRBJ2-2; no check of the table's D call, TRBD1, against the DNA was made. TRBV21-1 is termed a pseudogene. This CDR3 spans 16 amino acids. CDR3 in DNA: TGTGCCAGCAGCCCCTCCCGGGACAGGGATACCGGGGAGCTGTTTTTT. It yields the protein CASSPSRDRDTGELFF.

V is TRBV3-1 (or the pseudogene TRBV3-2) and J is TRBJ1-2; perhaps TRBD1 as D (5 bases). The CDR3 totals 15 residues. The V gene lost 2 bases and the J gene lost 3 bases, with 13 bases spanning the gap. Germline V gene data show CDR1 as LGHDT and CDR2 as YNNKEL (reference sequence). CDR3 protein: CASSQKSTGDYGYTF. The CDR3, as DNA: TGTGCCAGCAGCCAAAAGTCAACAGGTGACTATGGCTACACCTTC.

The chain uses TRBV3-1 (or the pseudogene TRBV3-2) and TRBJ1-1; no firm D call. CDR1 is LGHDT, CDR2 YNNKEL, per germline (reference sequence). V was cut by 1 base and J by 11 bases, with 14 bases left in between. This CDR3 spans 13 amino acids. The CDR3 DNA follows: TGTGCCAGCAGCCAAGGGCGGGTAATACAGGCTTTCTTT. It encodes CASSQGRVIQAFF.

The V call is TRBV19, the J call TRBJ1-3, with TRBD1 as a possible D gene (5 bases). Germline CDR1 is LNHDA and CDR2 is SQIVND (reference sequence). This CDR3 is 15 amino acids long. V was pared by 2 bases and J by 0 bases, with 8 bases between. The CDR3 region is CASSIQGSSGNTIYF. The CDR3, as DNA: TGTGCCAGTAGTATACAGGGCAGCTCTGGAAACACCATATATTTT.

The chain has TRBV18 and TRBJ2-1; tentative D call: TRBD2 (6 bases). V was clipped by 2 bases and J by 8 bases, with 10 bases between them. The CDR3 consists of 13 residues. The germline gives CDR1 KGHSH, CDR2 LQKENI. CDR3 protein: CASSPGQRDEQFF. The CDR3 nucleotides read TGTGCCAGCTCACCAGGGCAGCGGGATGAGCAGTTCTTC.

The genes are TRBV2 and TRBJ2-3; D not certain. This CDR3 is built from 14 residues. CDR1 and CDR2 from the germline V gene are SNHLY and FYNNEI. The V end lost 7 bases, the J end lost 1 base, and 12 bases lay between the germline ends. DNA of the CDR3: TGTGCCAGCAACCAGGCTCTCCGCACAGATACGCAGTATTTT. Amino acid sequence: CASNQALRTDTQYF.

This chain connects TRBV27 to TRBJ1-1; 8 nucleotides align to TRBD1. The CDR3 sequence is 15 residues long. V lost 4 bases to trimming and J lost 5 bases; unmatched junction nucleotides: 9. CDR1 and CDR2 (germline): MNHEY, SMNVEV (reference sequence). CDR3 bases: TGTGCCAGCAGTTGGCTCGGACAGGGTGTGACTGAAGCTTTCTTT. Protein: CASSWLGQGVTEAFF.

This chain connects TRBV7-9 to TRBJ2-5; TRBD1 is a possible D gene (6 bases). V shed 0 bases and J shed 2 bases, with 13 bases lying between them. CDR3 length: 16 amino acids. The germline gives CDR1 SEHNR, CDR2 FQNEAQ (reference sequence). This CDR3 is CASSLAAGVRQETQYF. The DNA for the CDR3 is TGTGCCAGCAGCTTAGCGGCAGGGGTCCGGCAAGAGACCCAGTACTTC.

The CDR3 loop is CASSQGGSGQETQYF. CDR3 in DNA: TGTGCCAGCAGCCAAGGAGGTAGCGGACAAGAGACCCAGTACTTC. The rearrangement links TRBV4-2 to TRBJ2-5; a possible D gene is TRBD2 (6 bases). Trimming left V 1 base short and J 2 bases short, with 11 bases between. Germline CDR1 reads LGHNA; CDR2 reads YNFKEQ. This CDR3 is 15 amino acids long.

The chain's CDR3 is CASSPRQGGLTEAFF. The DNA for the CDR3 is TGCGCCAGCAGCCCGCGACAGGGAGGATTAACTGAAGCTTTCTTT. The genes are TRBV5-1 and TRBJ1-1; 7 bases are a match to TRBD1. CDR1 SGHRS and CDR2 YFSETQ come from the germline V gene. The CDR3 has 15 amino acids. Losses at the gene ends were 4 bases for V and 5 bases for J; bases not matched to a gene: 11.

The sample holds a few counts of this clone. The chain recombines TRBV18 with TRBJ1-1; unclear D gene. CDR3 length equals 13 residues. Trimming pared 4 bases from V and 7 bases from J, leaving 13 bases between. Germline assignment: CDR1 KGHSH and CDR2 LQKENI. The CDR3 here is CASSLVPRGEAFF. DNA of the CDR3: TGTGCCAGCTCACTCGTCCCGCGGGGTGAAGCTTTCTTT.

The chain is built from TRBV11-1 and TRBJ2-7; 9 bases are shared with TRBD1. This CDR3 is built from 14 residues. CDR1 is SGHAT and CDR2 is FQDESV in the germline V gene (reference sequence). Losses at the gene ends were 5 bases for V and 3 bases for J; bases not matched to a gene: 5. The CDR3 DNA reads as TGTGCCAGCAGCAACTCGGGACAGGGCTACGAGCAGTACTTC. It codes for CASSNSGQGYEQYF.

V and J are TRBV29-1 and TRBJ2-2; no clear D gene. Germline CDR1 and CDR2: SQVTM and ANQGSEA. Deletions cut 7 bases from V and 1 base from J, with 7 bases between. The CDR3 loop spans 12 amino acids. CDR3 in amino acids: CSGTGNTGELFF. The CDR3 coding sequence is TGCAGCGGTACTGGGAACACCGGGGAGCTGTTTTTT.

This clone appeared once. This chain connects TRBV15 to TRBJ2-3, with 10 nucleotides matching TRBD2. CDR1 is LNHNV and CDR2 is YYDKDF in the germline V gene (reference sequence). Trimming at V came to 6 bases and at J to 6 bases, leaving 6 bases not matched to a gene. The CDR3 has 14 amino acids. CDR3 amino acids: CATRQRGGGDTQYF. The CDR3 bases are TGTGCCACCAGACAGCGGGGGGGCGGCGATACGCAGTATTTT.

This chain links TRBV5-1 with TRBJ1-2; D is unresolved. Trimming cost V 0 bases and J 4 bases, with 16 bases left between them. Germline-derived CDR1 and CDR2 are SGHRS and YFSETQ. The CDR3 length is 16 residues. The chain's CDR3 is CASSLVLGRAIYGYTF. CDR3 sequence (DNA): TGCGCCAGCAGCTTGGTTTTGGGGAGAGCAATCTATGGCTACACCTTC.

The chain recombines TRBV10-2 with TRBJ1-1, with 8 bases identical to TRBD1. The CDR3 has 18 amino acids. V trimming: 1 base; J trimming: 0 bases; junction bases outside the gene matches: 10. Germline V gene data show CDR1 as WSHSY and CDR2 as SAAADI. The CDR3 DNA sequence: TGCGCCAGCAGTGAGTGGACAGGGTCACCCTCTATGAACACTGAAGCTTTCTTT. Amino acid sequence: CASSEWTGSPSMNTEAFF.

The count of this clone is one. The rearrangement uses TRBV7-3 and TRBJ1-1; 10 bases align to TRBD1. The trim removed 6 bases at V and 2 bases at J, leaving 24 bases unmatched. This CDR3 has 21 residues. The germline V gene has CDR1 SGHTA and CDR2 FQGTGA. CDR3 loop: CASSFTVPYFTGTGANTEAFF. In DNA form, the CDR3 reads TGTGCCAGCAGTTTTACCGTCCCGTATTTCACCGGGACAGGGGCTAACACTGAAGCTTTCTTT.

This chain uses TRBV7-8 with TRBJ1-5, with 8 bases identical to TRBD1. CDR1 is SGHVS and CDR2 is FQNEAQ in the germline V gene. The CDR3 consists of 20 residues. V lost 2 bases to trimming and J lost 2 bases; unmatched junction nucleotides: 17. The CDR3 loop is CASSLKPGQGALGGNQPQHF. The CDR3 DNA is TGTGCCAGCAGCTTAAAGCCTGGACAGGGCGCCTTAGGGGGCAATCAGCCCCAGCATTTT. The full variable domain, in which reference TRBV7-8 and TRBJ1-5 provide the parts outside the CDR3, is GAGVSQSPRYKVAKRGQDVALRCDPISGHVSLFWYQQALGQGPEFLTYFQNEAQLDKSGLPSDRFFAERPEGSVSTLKIQRTQQEDSAVYLCASSLKPGQGALGGNQPQHFGDGTRLSIL.

In this sample, this clone turned up once. The genes are TRBV7-3 and TRBJ2-3; unclear D gene. The CDR3 has 12 residues. V shed 4 bases and J shed 4 bases, with 6 bases lying between them. CDR1 SGHTA and CDR2 FQGTGA come from the germline V gene. In DNA, the CDR3 is TGTGCCAGCAGCTCAGGATCAGATACGCAGTATTTT. It is translated as CASSSGSDTQYF.

The chain combines TRBV10-3 with TRBJ1-4; 8 bases align to TRBD1. This CDR3 has 13 residues. The V gene's germline CDR1 is ENHRY and CDR2 SYGVKD. The J segment lost 7 bases and the V segment lost 6 bases, leaving 4 bases of the junction unmatched. The CDR3 here is CAIRDREREKLFF. Written as DNA, the CDR3 is TGTGCCATCAGGGACAGGGAGCGTGAAAAACTGTTTTTT.

The rearrangement uses TRBV7-2 and TRBJ1-2, with a weak D call TRBD1 (5 bases). Germline loops: CDR1 SGHTA, CDR2 FQGNSA. This CDR3 has 13 residues. Trimming removed 3 bases at V and 5 bases at J, with 10 bases between. CDR3 nucleotides: TGTGCCAGCAGCTTCGGGGGGGATTATGGCTACACCTTC. Its protein is CASSFGGDYGYTF. The full variable domain, completed using reference TRBV7-2 and TRBJ1-2, is GAGVSQSPSNKVTEKGKDVELRCDPISGHTALYWYRQSLGQGLEFLIYFQGNSAPDKSGLPSDRFSAERTGGSVSTLTIQRTQQEDSAVYLCASSFGGDYGYTFGSGTRLTVV.

J is TRBJ2-7 and V is TRBV7-8; D is perhaps TRBD1 (5 bases). Trimming pared 1 base from V and 3 bases from J, leaving 7 bases between. Germline V lookup: CDR1 SGHVS, CDR2 FQNEAQ. The CDR3 runs to 13 residues. CDR3 coding DNA: TGTGCCAGCAGCTTAGGGACACGCTACGAGCAGTACTTC. It translates to CASSLGTRYEQYF.

V and J are TRBV15 and TRBJ1-1, with 8 bases aligning to TRBD1. V shed 7 bases, J shed 1 base, and the junction held 11 bases outside the gene matches. This CDR3 contains 16 residues. Germline V gives CDR1 LNHNV, CDR2 YYDKDF (reference sequence). The CDR3 sequence is CATKAGGLGGNTEAFF. The DNA of the CDR3 is TGTGCCACCAAGGCAGGGGGCTTAGGGGGGAACACTGAAGCTTTCTTT.

V is TRBV9 and J is TRBJ2-1; D is possibly TRBD1 (6 bases). CDR1 is SGDLS, CDR2 YYNGEE, per germline. Trimming took 0 bases from V and 7 from J, leaving 14 bases between them. The CDR3 runs to 15 residues. In DNA, the CDR3 is TGTGCCAGCAGCGTAGGGGTAGTAGGGGGAAATGAGCAGTTCTTC. Its translation: CASSVGVVGGNEQFF. Using reference TRBV9 and TRBJ2-1 for the parts outside the CDR3, the full variable domain is DSGVTQTPKHLITATGQRVTLRCSPRSGDLSVYWYQQSLDQGLQFLIQYYNGEERAKGNILERFSAQQFPDLHSELNLSSLELGDSALYFCASSVGVVGGNEQFFGPGTRLTVL.

This clone was detected once. The DNA for the CDR3 is TGTGCCAGTAGTATGGGGGACACTAGCAATCAGCCCCAGCATTTT. Translated: CASSMGDTSNQPQHF. V and J are TRBV19 and TRBJ1-5, with D possibly matching TRBD1 (6 bases). The V end lost 3 bases, the J end lost 0 bases, and 9 bases lay between the germline ends. The CDR3 sequence is 15 residues long. Per the germline V gene, CDR1 is LNHDA and CDR2 is SQIVND (reference sequence).

The J gene is TRBJ2-5, the V gene TRBV6-4; 8 nucleotides line up with TRBD2. The junction had 12 bases not matched to a gene; V was cut back by 6 bases and J by 3 bases. Germline lookup yields CDR1 MRHNA and CDR2 SNTAGT. The CDR3 extends over 16 amino acids. The CDR3 nucleotides read TGTGCCAGCAGAAAACAACGGAGCGGGGGAAAAGAGACCCAGTACTTC. As protein: CASRKQRSGGKETQYF.

The chain uses TRBV7-2 and TRBJ2-1, with 8 bases matching TRBD2. Trimming at V came to 6 bases and at J to 5 bases, leaving 3 bases not matched to a gene. This CDR3 spans 13 amino acids. Germline V lookup: CDR1 SGHTA, CDR2 FQGNSA. The CDR3 DNA reads TGTGCCAGCAGACTAGCGGAGGACAATGAGCAGTTCTTC. As protein: CASRLAEDNEQFF.